What follows describes a single T cell receptor (beta chain). No antigen is known for it. The record has no base qualities; no much larger clone is one base away. First-strand cDNA was synthesized using Superscript III and a set of TRAV- and TRBV-specific primers, so that both TCRalpha and TCRbeta chains were covered. TCRs were amplified for 20 to 25 PCR cycles with Phusion, using a constant-region primer paired with the adapter attached to the V primers. Amplification of the isolated mRNA was done with the MessageAmp II aRNA Amplification Kit, which involved an approximately 16-hour in vitro transcription at 37 degrees C. The Dynabeads mRNA DIRECT Purification Kit was used to isolate the mRNA for TCR sequencing. Indexed Illumina adapters were added in a second roughly 25-cycle Phusion PCR, and the resulting products were purified with AMPure XP beads. In the source study's methods: Using custom Perl scripts, TCR sequences that encoded the same protein were pooled, out-of-frame sequences were dropped, and the abundance of each clonotype was calculated. The analysis excluded TCR sequences that were supported by just one read. The metrics used to describe the repertoires included Shannon entropy, Gini index, clonality, richness, and the frequency of TCRs shared between repertoires. TCRdb reanalyzed the raw reads on its own, using fastp at Q25 for trimming and MiXCR for clone calling, and kept in-frame beta chains. Under each unique CDR3 protein, matching rows form one entry showing the most common genes and DNA. The V and J calls reflect TCRdb's pipeline rather than the authors' work. Recorded for this sample are about 9,000 distinct CDR3 sequences; almost 70% of them occurred a single time. The ten largest clones represent about 6.7% of the sample.

The data belong to a study of low-dose radiotherapy and immunotherapy resistance in tumors (dated by TCRdb to between 2021 and 2023). With regard to the full study: In Cohort 1, 0.5 Gy per fraction was delivered every 2 weeks, and a total PTV dose of 6.5 Gy was prescribed. Cohort 2 received 1 Gy per fraction every two weeks, with a total of 13 Gy over 26 weeks. Patients were given nivolumab as a 240 mg flat dose every two weeks and ipilimumab at 1 mg/kg every six weeks, with both drugs delivered intravenously. Every two weeks, patients got intravenous cyclophosphamide at 200 mg/m2, given one day ahead of each radiation and immunotherapy administration. Starting on cycle 1 day 1, patients took 300 mg of aspirin by mouth once a day for four cycles. No randomization into treatment groups was done for the people taking part in the trial. Eight patients were included in the translational analysis: three from the first dose cohort and the first five from the second dose cohort.

Donors were enrolled in RACIN, a single-arm phase I dose-escalation trial in which nivolumab, ipilimumab, aspirin, low-dose cyclophosphamide and low-dose radiotherapy were combined. Eligible patients had advanced, TIL-negative solid tumors. Via the germline V gene, CDR1 is SGHDT and CDR2 YYEEEE. The CDR3 holds 16 amino acids from the cysteine to the phenylalanine. CDR3 DNA only is kept here, 48 bases in frame from base 1. V is pared back by 6 bases and J by 1 base, with 18 bases lying between the germline termini. Rearrangement joined TRBV5-6 to TRBJ2-3; the D gene is perhaps TRBD1 or TRBD2, as each covers 5 bases. The source is a human donor with advanced metastatic prostate, ovarian, gallbladder or colorectal cancer (not recorded which). This table probably holds off-target reads from a library built for another chain. The encoded CDR3 is CASNKGDLGGTDTQYF. DNA sequence: TGTGCCAGCAATAAAGGGGACCTAGGGGGCACAGATACGCAGTATTTT.